This T cell receptor (beta chain) comes out of a study of CD49a tissue-resident CD8 T cells in human skin (dated by TCRdb to 2015 to 2018). Describing the broader study: The study examined tissue-resident memory CD8+ T cell subsets in human skin defined by CD49a, CD69 and CD103 expression.

With respect to this clone: The clone's antigen remains unknown. Base qualities are missing; no much larger clone stands one base away.

For four or five healthy donors, CD8+ T cells were sorted from blood, dermis and epidermis, and the TCR beta CDR3 regions of these cells were analysed. Both blood and skin samples were provided by each TCR-sequenced donor, and all TCR-sequenced donors were healthy individuals. CD8+ T cell populations were isolated by sorting before TCR beta sequencing. Before T cell analysis, skin was split into dermal and epidermal compartments. Library creation used the immunoSEQ multiplex PCR assay. The published analysis was carried out like this. How frequently each TCR V beta family was used was compared between the sorted CD8+ T cell populations from blood, dermis and epidermis. Sourced from immuneACCESS, this table was stored by TCRdb with only in-frame sequences that have V and J called. A share of the clones is absent; for the studies checked, an unresolved V gene accounts for under half, and the remainder has no known explanation. V, J and clone size reflect that table, while D and trimming were determined from the DNA. In this sample the table shows a few hundred clones, roughly 87% of which occur a single time. The biggest ten clones account for about 26% of the sample.

A distance of 11 bases separates the germline ends of V and J, which lose 1 base and 5 bases respectively. For CDR1 and CDR2, the germline V gene lists MNHNS and SASEGT. Inclusive of the bounding cysteine and phenylalanine, the CDR3 is 14 residues long. Only the CDR3 portion is preserved as DNA: 42 bases, with reading frame beginning at the first base. This receptor was taken from a human donor in good health. In this chain, TRBV6-1 is recombined with TRBJ1-1; a weak D assignment points to TRBD1 (5 bases agree). The sequenced sample consisted of CD103+ CD49a- CD8+ T cells sorted from skin epidermis. The CDR3 region: CASSEGFRGTEAFF. The DNA sequence is given as TGTGCCAGCAGTGAAGGCTTTCGGGGGACTGAAGCTTTCTTT.